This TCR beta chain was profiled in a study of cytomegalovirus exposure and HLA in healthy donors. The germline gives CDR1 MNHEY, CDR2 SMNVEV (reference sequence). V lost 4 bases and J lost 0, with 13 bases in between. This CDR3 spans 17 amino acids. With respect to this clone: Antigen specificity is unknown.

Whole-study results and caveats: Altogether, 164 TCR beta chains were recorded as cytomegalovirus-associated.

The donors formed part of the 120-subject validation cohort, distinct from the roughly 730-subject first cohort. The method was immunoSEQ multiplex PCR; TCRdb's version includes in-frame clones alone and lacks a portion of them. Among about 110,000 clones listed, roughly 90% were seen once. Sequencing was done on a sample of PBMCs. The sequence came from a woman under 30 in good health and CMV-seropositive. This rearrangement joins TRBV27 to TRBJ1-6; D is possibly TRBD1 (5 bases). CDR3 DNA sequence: TGTGCCAGCAGTTGGGCAGGGATTAGCTCCTATAATTCACCCCTCCACTTT. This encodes CASSWAGISSYNSPLHF.